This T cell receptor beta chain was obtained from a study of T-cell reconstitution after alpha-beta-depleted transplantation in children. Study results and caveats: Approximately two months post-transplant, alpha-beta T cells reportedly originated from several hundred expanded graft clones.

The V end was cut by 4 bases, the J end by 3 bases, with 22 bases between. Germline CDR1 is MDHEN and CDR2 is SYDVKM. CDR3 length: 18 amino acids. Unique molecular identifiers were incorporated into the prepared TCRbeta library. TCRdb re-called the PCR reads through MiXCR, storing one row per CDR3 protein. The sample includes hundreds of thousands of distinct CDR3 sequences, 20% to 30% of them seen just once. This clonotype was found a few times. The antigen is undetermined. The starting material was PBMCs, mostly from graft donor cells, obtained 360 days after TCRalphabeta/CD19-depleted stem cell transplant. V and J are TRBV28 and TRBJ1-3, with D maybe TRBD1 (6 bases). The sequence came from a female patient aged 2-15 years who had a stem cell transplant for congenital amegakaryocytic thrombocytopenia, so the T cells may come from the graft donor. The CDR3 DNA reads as TGTGCCAGCAGTTCTCACAGCGGGGGGCCTCGGTTTGGAAACACCATATATTTT. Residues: CASSSHSGGPRFGNTIYF.